This TCR beta chain was observed in a study of technical replicates of blood from several donors. The assay was immunoSEQ multiplex PCR, and TCRdb's table has in-frame clones only and misses some. The sample carries about 66,000 clones, approximately 90% recorded once. Trimming stripped 4 bases from V and 2 bases from J, with 7 bases between. This CDR3 contains 13 residues. Germline lookup yields CDR1 LGHNA and CDR2 YSLEER. Material for sequencing was PBMCs. The chain is built from TRBV4-3 and TRBJ2-3; D is unclear. The source of this sequence is a human donor in good health. Some clones in this sample may be carry-over from other donors' samples. The CDR3 DNA is TGCGCCAGCAGCCTACTGAACACAGATACGCAGTATTTT. It codes for CASSLLNTDTQYF.